One TCR beta chain is described in this entry. Its antigen is as yet unknown. Treatment in this sample: roughly ten-day PBMC culture with coronavirus spike peptide pools or control peptides (ViraFEST assay). PCR positivity was dated March to December 2020, before US Alpha, Beta and Delta variants. Germline V gene lookup returns CDR1 KGHDR and CDR2 SFDVKD. Trimming cost V 5 bases and J 0 bases, with 16 bases left between them. The CDR3 has 17 residues. This sample was taken from a study of vaccination and CD4 T cells after COVID-19. Turning to the study itself: The post-COVID samples were taken a median approximately 100 days after diagnosis, anywhere from 35 to 161.

Sequencing of DNA taken from cultured CD4+ T cells relied on the Oncomine TCR Beta short-read assay. From the PCR reads, TCRdb called clonotypes with MiXCR, one entry per CDR3 protein. The sample holds approximately 20,000 distinct CDR3 sequences, around three fifths seen once. The chain couples TRBV24-1 to TRBJ2-1; possible D gene TRBD2, 5 bases. The sample comprised CD4+ T cells from blood, cultured in vitro. The clonotype comes from a human donor who had recovered from COVID-19. In nucleotides, the CDR3 is TGTGCCACCAGTGCCACTGGACTTTCCGACTCCTACAATGAGCAGTTCTTC. As protein: CATSATGLSDSYNEQFF.